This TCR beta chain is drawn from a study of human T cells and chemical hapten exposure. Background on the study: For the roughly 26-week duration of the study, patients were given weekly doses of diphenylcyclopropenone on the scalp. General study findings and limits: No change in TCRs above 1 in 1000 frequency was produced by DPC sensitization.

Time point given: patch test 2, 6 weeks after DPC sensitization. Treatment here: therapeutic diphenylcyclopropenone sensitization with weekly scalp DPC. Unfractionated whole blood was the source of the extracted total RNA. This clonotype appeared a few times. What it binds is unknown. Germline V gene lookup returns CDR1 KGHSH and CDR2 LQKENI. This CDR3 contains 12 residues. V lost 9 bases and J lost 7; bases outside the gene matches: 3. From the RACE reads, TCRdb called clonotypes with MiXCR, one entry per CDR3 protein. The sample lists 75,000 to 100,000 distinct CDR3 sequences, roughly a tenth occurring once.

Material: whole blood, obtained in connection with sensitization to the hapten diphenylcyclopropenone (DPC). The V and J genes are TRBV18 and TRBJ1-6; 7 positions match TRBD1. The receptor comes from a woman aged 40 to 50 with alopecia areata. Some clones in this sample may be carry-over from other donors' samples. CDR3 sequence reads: CASAGQNSPLHF. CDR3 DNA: TGTGCCAGTGCGGGACAGAATTCACCCCTCCACTTT. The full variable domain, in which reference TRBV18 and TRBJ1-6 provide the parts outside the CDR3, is NAGVMQNPRHLVRRRGQEARLRCSPMKGHSHVYWYRQLPEEGLKFMVYLQKENIIDESGMPKERFSAEFPKEGPSILRIQQVVRGDSAAYFCASAGQNSPLHFGNGTRLTVT.